This entry lists 22 T cell receptor beta chains sequenced from one sample in a study of T cell responses to AZD1222 COVID-19 vaccine. TCRdb's copy holds only in-frame clones and misses some; the assay was immunoSEQ multiplex PCR. The sample has tens of thousands of clones; approximately 82% are singletons. This sample comprised peripheral blood, obtained on day 0 of AZD1222 vaccination. The receptors originated from an adult in good health.

V is TRBV7-8 and J is TRBJ2-7, with D tentatively TRBD1 (6 bases). Between the trimmed V and J ends, which lost 6 bases and 0 bases, there was a span of 18 bases. Germline-derived CDR1 and CDR2 are SGHVS and FQNEAQ. The CDR3 has 16 residues. CDR3 loop: CASSSFPWDNSYEQYF. The CDR3 DNA follows: TGTGCCAGCAGTTCTTTTCCATGGGACAACTCCTACGAGCAGTACTTC.

This rearrangement joins TRBV5-1 to TRBJ2-1, with 7 bases that match TRBD1. The V gene end was trimmed by 2 bases and the J gene end by 8 bases; junction bases not matched to a gene: 16. The CDR3 is 17 residues long. Germline loops: CDR1 SGHRS, CDR2 YFSETQ. The CDR3 reads CASSLDLSGTVRHEQFF. The CDR3 DNA reads TGCGCCAGCAGCTTAGATCTTTCCGGGACAGTCCGCCATGAGCAGTTCTTC.

This clone was seen a single time. The DNA of the CDR3 is TGTGCCAGCAGTGAGGATCCGAGCACTGAAGCTTTCTTT. It is translated as CASSEDPSTEAFF. This chain joins TRBV2 and TRBJ1-1, with no clear D. The germline V gene has CDR1 SNHLY and CDR2 FYNNEI. Trimming pared 3 bases from V and 4 bases from J, leaving 9 bases between. The CDR3 is 13 amino acids.

This rearrangement joins TRBV2 to TRBJ2-1, with D possibly being TRBD1 (5 bases). The CDR3 has 15 amino acids. Germline CDR1 is SNHLY and CDR2 is FYNNEI. Trimming shortened V by 7 bases and J by 9 bases, and 22 bases separated the two germline ends. The CDR3 loop reads CASTKDRVKGAEQFF. CDR3 DNA sequence: TGTGCCAGCACCAAGGACCGAGTAAAAGGGGCTGAGCAGTTCTTC.

J is TRBJ2-2 and V is TRBV19, with 7 bases aligning to TRBD2. The CDR3 covers 17 residues. Unmatched junction bases numbered 8, after V lost 3 bases and J lost 1 base. The germline V gene encodes CDR1 LNHDA and CDR2 SQIVND (reference sequence). The CDR3, as DNA: TGTGCCAGTAGTATTAGGCACGGACTAGGGAACACCGGGGAGCTGTTTTTT. This sequence encodes CASSIRHGLGNTGELFF.

This chain links TRBV28 with TRBJ2-3; 8 nucleotides match TRBD2. V lost 2 bases and J lost 0; bases outside the gene matches: 4. This CDR3 spans 16 amino acids. CDR1 is MDHEN, CDR2 SYDVKM, per germline. The DNA of the CDR3 is TGTGCCAGCAGTTTAGGACTAGCCGCTAGCACAGATACGCAGTATTTT. Translated, it gives CASSLGLAASTDTQYF.

This clone is a singleton in its sample. The CDR3 sequence: CASSYGTSGGLYEQYF. The CDR3 coding sequence is TGTGCCAGCAGCTATGGGACTAGCGGGGGACTCTACGAGCAGTACTTC. This chain connects TRBV5-4 to TRBJ2-7; 14 bases line up with TRBD2. Germline loops: CDR1 SGHNT, CDR2 YYREEE (reference sequence). The junction had 5 bases not matched to a gene; V was cut back by 3 bases and J by 3 bases. This CDR3 is built from 16 residues.

As concerns this clone: An end of the junction differs from the germline gene, which may be a read error. This sequence joins TRBV18 and TRBJ2-3; possible D gene TRBD2, 5 bases. Germline assignment: CDR1 KGHSH and CDR2 LQKENI. The CDR3 sequence is 17 residues long. The CDR3 DNA sequence: TGTGCCAGCTCATCACCCTGGGAGACTACCATCACAGATACGCAGTATTTT. Translating it yields CASSSPWETTITDTQYF.

V usage is TRBV10-3 and J usage is TRBJ1-5, with 9 nucleotides matching TRBD1. Looked up from germline, CDR1 is ENHRY and CDR2 is SYGVKD. V dropped 4 bases and J dropped 9; count of bases not matched to a gene: 13. This CDR3 is 16 amino acids long. As DNA, the CDR3 is TGTGCCATCAGTGGACCCGGGACAGGGAAAGGAGGGCCCCAGCATTTT. Amino acids: CAISGPGTGKGGPQHF.

This chain links TRBV19 with TRBJ1-5; D is ambiguous. V gave up 2 bases and J gave up 10 bases, with 18 bases separating them. The CDR3 sequence is 15 residues long. The germline CDR1 and CDR2 sequences are LNHDA and SQIVND (reference sequence). CDR3 sequence: CASSIRYQADDPQHF. The CDR3 DNA reads TGTGCCAGTAGTATAAGGTACCAGGCCGATGATCCCCAGCATTTT.

The chain recombines TRBV11-2 with TRBJ2-3, with D tentatively TRBD2 (7 bases). V was shortened by 6 bases and J by 6 bases, with 16 bases between the two germline ends. CDR3 length: 14 residues. CDR1 SGHAT and CDR2 FQNNGV come from the germline V gene. The CDR3 region has the DNA TGTGCCAGCAGACAGGGCGGGAGTGGCGATACGCAGTATTTT. It codes for CASRQGGSGDTQYF.

The chain has TRBV6-5 and TRBJ2-6; unclear D gene. Germline CDR1 MNHEY, CDR2 SVGAGI. V was cut by 9 bases and J by 0 bases, with 12 bases left in between. The length of the CDR3 is 15 residues. In DNA, the CDR3 is TGTGCCAGTCGGACGCCGAGCTCTGGGGCCAACGTCCTGACTTTC. Protein: CASRTPSSGANVLTF.

The chain couples TRBV11-2 to TRBJ2-1, with TRBD2 matching over 9 bases. The CDR3 has 15 residues. CDR1 and CDR2 from the germline V gene are SGHAT and FQNNGV. With V trimmed by 2 bases and J by 7 bases, 6 bases remained unmatched. The CDR3 loop reads CASSLRREGRNEQFF. CDR3 coding DNA: TGTGCCAGCAGCTTAAGGCGGGAGGGCCGTAATGAGCAGTTCTTC.

The chain has TRBV5-3 and TRBJ2-7; 8 bases are a match to TRBD1. TRBV5-3 is an ORF, and what it does is uncertain. This CDR3 has 18 amino acids. The J segment lost 1 base and the V segment lost 4 bases, leaving 16 bases of the junction unmatched. The CDR3 DNA reads as TGTGCCAGAAGCCTCGTAAACTTTACAGGGGGAGAGTCCTACGAGCAGTACTTC. Residues: CARSLVNFTGGESYEQYF.

This clone showed up just once. CDR3 coding DNA: TGTGCCAGTAGTATAATTTGGCCCGTTACAACTAATGAAAAACTGTTTTTT. Its protein is CASSIIWPVTTNEKLFF. The chain links TRBV19 to TRBJ1-4; D uncertain. V lost 2 bases, J lost 0 bases, and 13 bases lay in between. The germline V gene has CDR1 LNHDA and CDR2 SQIVND (reference sequence). CDR3 length: 17 residues.

This chain links TRBV4-3 with TRBJ1-4; D is unresolved. Looked up from germline, CDR1 is LGHNA and CDR2 is YSLEER. The CDR3 consists of 16 residues. V was shortened by 0 bases and J by 0 bases, with 8 bases between the two germline ends. CDR3 DNA sequence: TGCGCCAGCAGCCAAGAGTCCGGTGCAACTAATGAAAAACTGTTTTTT. Its translation: CASSQESGATNEKLFF.

This sequence joins TRBV9 and TRBJ2-7; no firm D call. Trimming left V 4 bases short and J 2 bases short, with 4 bases between. Germline V gives CDR1 SGDLS, CDR2 YYNGEE. This CDR3 has 11 amino acids. The CDR3 sequence: CASSHTYEQYF. The CDR3 DNA reads as TGTGCCAGCAGCCACACCTACGAGCAGTACTTC. Together with reference TRBV9 and TRBJ2-7, the CDR3 gives the full variable domain: DSGVTQTPKHLITATGQRVTLRCSPRSGDLSVYWYQQSLDQGLQFLIQYYNGEERAKGNILERFSAQQFPDLHSELNLSSLELGDSALYFCASSHTYEQYFGPGTRLTVT.

The chain links TRBV5-4 to TRBJ2-5; TRBD1 or TRBD2 may be the D gene (5 bases each). The V gene lost 5 bases and the J gene lost 0 bases, with 11 bases spanning the gap. Germline CDR1 SGHNT, CDR2 YYREEE (reference sequence). The CDR3 length is 14 residues. CDR3 protein: CASSSPGHQETQYF. Written as DNA, the CDR3 is TGTGCCAGCAGTTCCCCGGGACACCAAGAGACCCAGTACTTC.

The chain joins TRBV7-9 to TRBJ1-1; 7 positions agree with TRBD1. With 2 bases clipped from V and 4 bases from J, the junction kept 4 bases outside the gene matches. CDR1 and CDR2 from the germline V gene are SEHNR and FQNEAQ (reference sequence). This CDR3 has 14 amino acids. This CDR3 reads CASSLPGGGTEAFF. In DNA form, the CDR3 reads TGTGCCAGCAGCTTACCAGGGGGTGGCACTGAAGCTTTCTTT.

The sample holds a few counts of this clone. The conserved closing phenylalanine or tryptophan is absent in this CDR3, likely reflecting a read error. Because the CDR3's place on the DNA is in doubt, the DNA is left out and the CDR3 is given as listed by TCRdb. The V and J genes are TRBV7-9 and TRBJ1-2. The CDR3 is 10 amino acids long, termini counted. The germline gives CDR1 SEHNR, CDR2 FQNEAQ (reference sequence). The CDR3 sequence: CASSLERDED.

This chain joins TRBV19 and TRBJ2-1; D not certain. CDR1 and CDR2 (germline): LNHDA, SQIVND (reference sequence). This CDR3 region has 12 residues. V lost 4 bases to trimming and J lost 4 bases, with 5 bases between them. CDR3 in DNA: TGTGCCAGTAGTACGAATTACAATGAGCAGTTCTTC. This codes for CASSTNYNEQFF.

The V call is TRBV5-1, the J call TRBJ1-5, with D unclear. V was cut by 0 bases and J by 1 base, with 11 bases left in between. The CDR3 has 16 amino acids. Germline V lookup: CDR1 SGHRS, CDR2 YFSETQ. The CDR3 region is CASSLGPSSSNQPQHF. In DNA, the CDR3 is TGCGCCAGCAGCTTGGGCCCCTCTTCGAGCAATCAGCCCCAGCATTTT.